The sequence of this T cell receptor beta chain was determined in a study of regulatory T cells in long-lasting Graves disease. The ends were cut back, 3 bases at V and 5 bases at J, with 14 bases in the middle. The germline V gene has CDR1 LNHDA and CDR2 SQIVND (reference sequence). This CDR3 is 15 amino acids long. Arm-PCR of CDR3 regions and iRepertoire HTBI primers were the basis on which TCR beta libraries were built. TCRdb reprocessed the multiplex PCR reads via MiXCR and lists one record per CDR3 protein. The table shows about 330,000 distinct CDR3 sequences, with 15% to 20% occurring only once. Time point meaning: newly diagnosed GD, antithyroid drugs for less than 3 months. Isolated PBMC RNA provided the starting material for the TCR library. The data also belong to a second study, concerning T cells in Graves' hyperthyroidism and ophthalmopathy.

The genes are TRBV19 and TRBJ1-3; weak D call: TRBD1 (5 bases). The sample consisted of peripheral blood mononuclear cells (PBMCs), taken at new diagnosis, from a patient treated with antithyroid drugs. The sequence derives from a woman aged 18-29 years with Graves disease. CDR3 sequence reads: CASSMDRGSRNTIYF. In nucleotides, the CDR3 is TGTGCCAGTAGTATGGACCGGGGCAGCCGAAACACCATATATTTT.